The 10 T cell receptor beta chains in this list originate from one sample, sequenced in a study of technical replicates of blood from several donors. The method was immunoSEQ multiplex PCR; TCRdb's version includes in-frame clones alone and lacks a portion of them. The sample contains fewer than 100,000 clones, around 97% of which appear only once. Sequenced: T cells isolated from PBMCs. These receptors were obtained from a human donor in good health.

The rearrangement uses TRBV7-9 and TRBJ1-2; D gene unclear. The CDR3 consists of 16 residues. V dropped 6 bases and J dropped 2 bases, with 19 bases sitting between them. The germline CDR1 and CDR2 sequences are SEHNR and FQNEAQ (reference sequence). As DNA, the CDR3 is TGTGCCAGCAGTTCAAACCGTGGACGGGAAAACTATGGCTACACCTTC. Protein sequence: CASSSNRGRENYGYTF.

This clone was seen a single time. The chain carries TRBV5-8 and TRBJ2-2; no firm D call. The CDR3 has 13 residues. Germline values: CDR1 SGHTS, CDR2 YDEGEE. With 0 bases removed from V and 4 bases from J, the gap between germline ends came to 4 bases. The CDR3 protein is CASSLGLTGELFF. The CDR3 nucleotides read TGTGCCAGCAGCTTGGGGCTCACCGGGGAGCTGTTTTTT.

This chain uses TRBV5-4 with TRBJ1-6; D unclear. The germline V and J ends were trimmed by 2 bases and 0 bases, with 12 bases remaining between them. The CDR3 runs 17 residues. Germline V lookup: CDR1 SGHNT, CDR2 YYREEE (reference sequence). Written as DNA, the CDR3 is TGTGCCAGCAGCTTCAGGATCCGGGGCTCCTATAATTCACCCCTCCACTTT. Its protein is CASSFRIRGSYNSPLHF. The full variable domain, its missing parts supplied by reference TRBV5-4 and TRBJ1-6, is ETGVTQSPTHLIKTRGQQVTLRCSSQSGHNTVSWYQQALGQGPQFIFQYYREEENGRGNFPPRFSGLQFPNYSSELNVNALELDDSALYLCASSFRIRGSYNSPLHFGNGTRLTVT.

The CDR3 coding sequence is TGTGCCAGCAGCCACCGACAGGGGTATGACAATCAGCCCCAGCATTTT. It yields the protein CASSHRQGYDNQPQHF. The chain recombines TRBV28 with TRBJ1-5; 8 nucleotides line up with TRBD1. V was pared by 6 bases and J by 3 bases, with 10 bases of the junction left unmatched. CDR3 size: 16 residues. CDR1 and CDR2 from the germline V gene are MDHEN and SYDVKM. Looking up the rest from reference TRBV28 and TRBJ1-5 gives the full variable domain: DVKVTQSSRYLVKRTGEKVFLECVQDMDHENMFWYRQDPGLGLRLIYFSYDVKMKEKGDIPEGYSVSREKKERFSLILESASTNQTSMYLCASSHRQGYDNQPQHFGDGTRLSIL.

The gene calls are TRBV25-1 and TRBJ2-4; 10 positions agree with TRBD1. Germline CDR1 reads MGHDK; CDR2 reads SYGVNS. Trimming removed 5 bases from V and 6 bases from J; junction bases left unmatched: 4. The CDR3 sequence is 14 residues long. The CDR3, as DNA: TGTGCCAGCAGTCGGACAGGGGGAAGAAACATTCAGTACTTC. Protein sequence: CASSRTGGRNIQYF.

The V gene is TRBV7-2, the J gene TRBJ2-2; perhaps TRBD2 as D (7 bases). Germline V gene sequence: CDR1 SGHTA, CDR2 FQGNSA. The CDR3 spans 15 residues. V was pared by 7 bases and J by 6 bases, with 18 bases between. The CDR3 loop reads CASTPFPGGPGELFF. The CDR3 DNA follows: TGTGCCAGCACCCCTTTCCCCGGGGGGCCCGGGGAGCTGTTTTTT.

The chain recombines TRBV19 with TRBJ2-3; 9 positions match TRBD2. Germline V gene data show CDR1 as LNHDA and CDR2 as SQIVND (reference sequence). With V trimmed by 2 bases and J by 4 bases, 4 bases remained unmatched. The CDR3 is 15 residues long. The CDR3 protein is CASSIRRGGSDTQYF. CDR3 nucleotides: TGTGCCAGTAGTATAAGGCGGGGGGGCTCAGATACGCAGTATTTT.

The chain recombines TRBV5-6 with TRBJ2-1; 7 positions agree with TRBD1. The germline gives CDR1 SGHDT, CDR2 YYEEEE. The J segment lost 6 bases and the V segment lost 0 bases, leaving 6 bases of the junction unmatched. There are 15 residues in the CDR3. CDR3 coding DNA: TGTGCCAGCAGCTTGGGAGGGGGCCATGGCAATGAGCAGTTCTTC. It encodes CASSLGGGHGNEQFF.

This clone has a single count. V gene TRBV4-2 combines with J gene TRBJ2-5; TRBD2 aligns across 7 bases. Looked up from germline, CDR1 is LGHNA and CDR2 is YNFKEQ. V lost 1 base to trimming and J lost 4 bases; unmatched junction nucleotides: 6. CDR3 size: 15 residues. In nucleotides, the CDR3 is TGTGCCAGCAGCCAAGGGGGGGGGACCTTAGAGACCCAGTACTTC. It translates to CASSQGGGTLETQYF.

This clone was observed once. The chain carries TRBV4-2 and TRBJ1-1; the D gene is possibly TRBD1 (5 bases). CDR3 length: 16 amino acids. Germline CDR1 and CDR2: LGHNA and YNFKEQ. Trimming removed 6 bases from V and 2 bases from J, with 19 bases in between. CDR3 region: CASSVQGPPSNTEAFF. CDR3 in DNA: TGTGCCAGCAGTGTTCAGGGTCCCCCCTCAAACACTGAAGCTTTCTTT.